These T cell receptor beta chains were read from a single sample in a study of vaccination effects on CD4 cells after COVID-19. The assay was immunoSEQ multiplex PCR, and TCRdb's table has in-frame clones only and misses some. The sample records roughly 45,000 clones, around 72% being singletons. No antigen has been identified for these receptors. The specimen was CD4+ T cells from PBMCs cultured with a peptide pool, collected before COVID-19 vaccination. These receptors were collected from a human donor who had a prior SARS-CoV-2 infection. Each CDR3 is given with its conserved first and last residue. A D gene is named only where the DNA matches it firmly. Clone size is given for some rows only: seen once, a few or many times, or a class if the clone is expanded.

D	V	size	J	CDR3	DNA
.	TRBV7-2	.	TRBJ2-7	CASSLRGEQYF	TGTGCCAGCAGCTTAAGAGGGGAGCAGTACTTC
TRBD2	TRBV24-1	.	TRBJ2-3	CATSDTRQTSGSGTDTQYF	TGTGCCACCAGTGATACCCGACAAACTAGCGGGAGTGGCACAGATACGCAGTATTTT
TRBD2	TRBV2	.	TRBJ2-1	CASSQPGLADNEQFF	TGTGCCAGCAGCCAACCGGGACTAGCGGACAATGAGCAGTTCTTC
.	TRBV4-3	.	TRBJ2-5	CASSQDVGKETQYF	TGCGCCAGCAGCCAAGATGTGGGAAAAGAGACCCAGTACTTC
.	TRBV6-5	.	TRBJ1-2	CASSFRGYGYTF	TGTGCCAGCAGTTTTCGCGGTTATGGCTACACCTTC
.	TRBV7-3	.	TRBJ2-1	CASSLAGGQGTYNEQFF	TGTGCCAGCAGCTTAGCGGGGGGACAGGGAACCTACAATGAGCAGTTCTTC
.	TRBV5-1	.	TRBJ2-7	CASSLRLEDHEQYF	TGCGCCAGCAGCTTGAGACTAGAGGACCACGAGCAGTACTTC
.	TRBV2	.	TRBJ2-7	CASNQGSYEQYF	TGTGCCAGCAATCAGGGGAGCTACGAGCAGTACTTC
TRBD1	TRBV2	.	TRBJ1-6	CASRKQGAMDSPLHF	TGTGCCAGCAGAAAACAGGGGGCAATGGATTCACCCCTCCACTTT
TRBD2	TRBV11-3	.	TRBJ2-1	CASSLVGLRGTGNEQFF	TGTGCCAGCAGCTTGGTAGGTTTGCGGGGGACGGGAAATGAGCAGTTCTTC
.	TRBV6-5	.	TRBJ1-1	CASSYSSGAYTEAFF	TGTGCCAGCAGTTACTCGAGTGGGGCGTACACTGAAGCTTTCTTT
.	TRBV3-1/TRBV3-2	.	TRBJ2-3	CASSQGAGADTQYF	TGTGCCAGCAGCCAAGGAGCCGGTGCTGATACGCAGTATTTT
.	TRBV30	.	TRBJ1-3	CAWSDRVGNTIYF	TGTGCCTGGAGTGACAGGGTTGGAAACACCATATATTTT
.	TRBV2	once	TRBJ1-1	CASSPRRNTEAFF	TGTGCCAGCAGTCCCAGGCGGAACACTGAAGCTTTCTTT
.	TRBV12-3/TRBV12-4	.	TRBJ1-3	CASRVVAGNTIYF	TGTGCCAGCAGGGTGGTAGCTGGAAACACCATATATTTT
TRBD1	TRBV3-1/TRBV3-2	.	TRBJ1-1	CASSPLTGVVAEAFF	TGTGCCAGCAGCCCGCTTACAGGGGTTGTCGCTGAAGCTTTCTTT
TRBD1	TRBV6-2/TRBV6-3	.	TRBJ2-4	CASSYWTGARNIQYF	TGTGCCAGCAGTTATTGGACAGGGGCCCGAAACATTCAGTACTTC
TRBD1	TRBV28	.	TRBJ1-2	CASSRDSNYGYTF	TGTGCCAGCAGCCGGGACAGTAACTATGGCTACACCTTC
TRBD1	TRBV5-5	once	TRBJ2-7	CASSIRDSHEQYF	TGTGCCAGCAGCATCCGGGACAGCCACGAGCAGTACTTC
TRBD2	TRBV7-2	.	TRBJ2-3	CASSLQLAGGFSSTDTQYF	TGTGCCAGCAGCTTACAACTAGCGGGAGGGTTTTCTAGCACAGATACGCAGTATTTT
.	TRBV5-4	.	TRBJ2-7	CASSLDHSGEQYF	TGTGCCAGCAGCTTGGACCACTCGGGGGAGCAGTACTTC
.	TRBV5-1	.	TRBJ1-6	CASSLNMRSPLHF	TGCGCCAGCAGCTTGAATATGAGGTCACCCCTCCACTTT
.	TRBV12-3/TRBV12-4	.	TRBJ2-7	CASREASSYEQYF	TGTGCCAGCAGGGAGGCTAGCAGCTACGAGCAGTACTTC
.	TRBV5-8	.	TRBJ1-1	CASSLPGQGSPVNTEAFF	TGTGCCAGCAGCTTGCCGGGCCAGGGGTCTCCCGTGAACACTGAAGCTTTCTTT
.	TRBV6-1	few	TRBJ1-6	CASSEPGRYNSPLHF	TGTGCCAGCAGTGAACCGGGGCGATATAATTCACCCCTCCACTTT
.	TRBV12-3/TRBV12-4	.	TRBJ1-2	CASSNNRARGYTF	TGTGCCAGCAGCAACAACAGGGCGCGCGGCTACACCTTC
TRBD2	TRBV5-1	few	TRBJ2-5	CASSPGGHSGSETQYF	TGCGCCAGCAGCCCGGGGGGCCATAGCGGGAGTGAGACCCAGTACTTC
.	TRBV7-2	.	TRBJ1-5	CASSLVGAAPYSNQPQHF	TGTGCCAGCAGCTTAGTTGGAGCAGCGCCGTATAGCAATCAGCCCCAGCATTTT
.	TRBV29-1	.	TRBJ1-5	CSVEMGGGPQHF	TGCAGCGTTGAAATGGGGGGTGGGCCCCAGCATTTT
.	TRBV11-3	.	TRBJ1-4	CASSSLRHTGEKLFF	TGTGCCAGCAGCTCACTCCGGCACACGGGGGAAAAACTGTTTTTT
.	TRBV7-7	.	TRBJ2-3	CASSPSQGLTDTQYF	TGTGCTAGCAGCCCTTCGCAGGGGCTCACAGATACGCAGTATTTT
TRBD2	TRBV5-4	.	TRBJ2-5	CASSPDAGEETQYF	TGTGCCAGCAGCCCGGACGCGGGGGAGGAGACCCAGTACTTC
.	TRBV7-9	few	TRBJ1-2	CASSPGSLGYTF	TGTGCCAGCAGCCCGGGGAGTTTGGGCTACACCTTC
.	TRBV30	few	TRBJ1-6	CAWSVPGTNSPLHF	TGTGCCTGGAGTGTTCCAGGGACTAATTCACCCCTCCACTTT
.	TRBV6-5	.	TRBJ1-2	CATKTQGSNYGYTF	TGTGCCACCAAAACACAGGGTTCTAACTATGGCTACACCTTC
.	TRBV11-2	.	TRBJ2-3	CASSLGRGTDTQYF	TGTGCCAGCAGCTTGGGCAGGGGCACAGATACGCAGTATTTT
.	TRBV19	.	TRBJ2-3	CATTPDLWGTDTQYF	TGTGCCACAACCCCCGATTTGTGGGGAACAGATACGCAGTATTTT
TRBD2	TRBV4-2	.	TRBJ2-3	CASSQDGLAATDTQYF	TGTGCCAGCAGCCAAGACGGACTAGCGGCGACAGATACGCAGTATTTT
TRBD2	TRBV7-9	once	TRBJ2-1	CASREINLAGRWQFF	TGTGCCAGCAGAGAAATTAACCTAGCGGGAAGGTGGCAGTTCTTC
TRBD1	TRBV19	few	TRBJ1-5	CASSAGLGQGGQPQHF	TGTGCCAGTAGTGCGGGGTTGGGACAGGGTGGTCAGCCCCAGCATTTT
.	TRBV9	once	TRBJ1-4	CASSVAPGVGEKLFF	TGTGCCAGCAGCGTAGCACCAGGGGTGGGGGAAAAACTGTTTTTT
.	TRBV21-1	.	TRBJ2-2	CASSKDRAGKVGELFF	TGTGCCAGCAGCAAAGATCGAGCGGGAAAAGTCGGGGAGCTGTTTTTT
.	TRBV20-1	once	TRBJ2-3	CSASGPPRMDTQYF	TGCAGTGCCAGTGGACCGCCCCGGATGGATACGCAGTATTTT
TRBD2	TRBV2	.	TRBJ2-3	CASSGLAGESDTQYF	TGTGCCAGCAGTGGACTAGCGGGGGAATCAGATACGCAGTATTTT
.	TRBV3-1/TRBV3-2	.	TRBJ1-2	CASSFLGPLSTF	TGTGCCAGCAGCTTTCTCGGACCTCTCTCTACCTTC
.	TRBV19	.	TRBJ1-1	CASSATTNTEAFF	TGTGCCAGTAGTGCGACGACCAACACTGAAGCTTTCTTT
TRBD1	TRBV19	.	TRBJ1-2	CASSTSPTGAYGYTF	TGTGCCAGTAGTACTTCCCCGACAGGGGCCTATGGCTACACCTTC